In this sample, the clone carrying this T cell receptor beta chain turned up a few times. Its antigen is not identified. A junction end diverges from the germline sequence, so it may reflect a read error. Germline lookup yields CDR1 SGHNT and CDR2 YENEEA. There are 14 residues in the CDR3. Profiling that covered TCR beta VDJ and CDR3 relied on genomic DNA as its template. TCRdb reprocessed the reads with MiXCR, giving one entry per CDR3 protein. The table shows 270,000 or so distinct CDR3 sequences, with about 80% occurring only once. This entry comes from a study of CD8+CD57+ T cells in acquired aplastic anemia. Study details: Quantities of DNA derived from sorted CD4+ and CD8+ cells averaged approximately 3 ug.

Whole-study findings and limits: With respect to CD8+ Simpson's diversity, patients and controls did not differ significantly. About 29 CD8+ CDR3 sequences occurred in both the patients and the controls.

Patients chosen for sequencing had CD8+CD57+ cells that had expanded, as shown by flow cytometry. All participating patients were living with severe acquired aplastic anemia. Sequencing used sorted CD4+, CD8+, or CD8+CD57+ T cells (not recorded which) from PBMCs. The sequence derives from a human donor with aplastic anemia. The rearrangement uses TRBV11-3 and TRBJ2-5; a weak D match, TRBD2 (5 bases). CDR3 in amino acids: CATSLDREQETQYF. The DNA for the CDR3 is TGTGCCACCAGCTTAGATAGGGAGCAAGAGACCCAGTACTTC.